These 32 T cell receptor beta chains were sequenced from one sample in a study of immune evolution from preneoplasia to lung adenocarcinoma (dated by TCRdb to about 2021). The library came from the immunoSEQ multiplex PCR assay. Imported from immuneACCESS, the table was reduced by TCRdb to in-frame sequences with V and J called. These copies leave out some clones; in studies compared against another copy, an unresolved V gene accounts for under half, and the cause of the remainder is not known. This sample is represented by under 45,000 clones; around 85% of them were singletons. Around 5.1% of the sample lies in the top ten. What was sequenced was FFPE invasive lung adenocarcinoma tissue. This sample's cell subset or site label indicates: frankly invasive lung adenocarcinoma (ADC). These TCRs come from a person between 55 and 69 years old with lung adenocarcinoma.

V usage is TRBV5-5 and J usage is TRBJ1-4; 7 bases are a match to TRBD1. After removal of 3 bases from V and 0 bases from J, the junction contained 2 bases not matched to a gene. Germline assignment: CDR1 SGHKS and CDR2 YYEKEE (reference sequence). The CDR3 runs 15 residues. CDR3 region: CASSWGTATNEKLFF. In DNA form, the CDR3 reads TGTGCCAGCAGCTGGGGGACAGCAACTAATGAAAAACTGTTTTTT.

The chain has TRBV11-2 and TRBJ1-1; no firm D call. V was shortened by 5 bases and J by 7 bases, with 11 bases between the two germline ends. The CDR3 is 12 residues long. CDR1 is SGHAT, CDR2 FQNNGV, per germline. In DNA, the CDR3 is TGTGCCAGCAGCAAAACTCTGGGTGAAGCTTTCTTT. Translated, it gives CASSKTLGEAFF.

The chain employs TRBV9 and TRBJ1-1; D unclear. V lost 3 bases, J lost 0 bases, and 6 bases lay in between. This CDR3 is built from 13 residues. Germline V gene lookup returns CDR1 SGDLS and CDR2 YYNGEE. The CDR3 DNA reads as TGTGCCAGCAGCGCCCACATGAACACTGAAGCTTTCTTT. It translates to CASSAHMNTEAFF.

The genes are TRBV29-1 and TRBJ1-5, with a weak D call TRBD1 (5 bases). This CDR3 has 11 amino acids. Germline CDR1 reads SQVTM; CDR2 reads ANQGSEA. Trimming shortened V by 4 bases and J by 5 bases, and 6 bases separated the two germline ends. The CDR3 spells CSVGGDQPQHF. CDR3 bases: TGCAGCGTTGGGGGGGATCAGCCCCAGCATTTT.

The rearrangement links TRBV19 to TRBJ2-7; D is tentatively TRBD1 or TRBD2 (5 bases each). V lost 1 base, J lost 3 bases, and 10 bases lay in between. Germline loops: CDR1 LNHDA, CDR2 SQIVND (reference sequence). The CDR3 spans 14 residues. CDR3 protein: CASSIGGIFYEQYF. CDR3 DNA sequence: TGTGCCAGTAGTATAGGGGGGATTTTCTACGAGCAGTACTTC.

This clone has only one observation. The chain is built from TRBV7-9 and TRBJ2-2, with TRBD2 matching 13 bases. The V gene end was trimmed by 4 bases and the J gene end by 5 bases; junction bases not matched to a gene: 7. The CDR3 has 17 residues. Germline V lookup: CDR1 SEHNR, CDR2 FQNEAQ (reference sequence). The DNA of the CDR3 is TGTGCCAGCAGCTCTTGGACTAGCGGGAGTGGAACCGGGGAGCTGTTTTTT. Translated, it gives CASSSWTSGSGTGELFF.

V is TRBV10-2 and J is TRBJ2-7; 12 nucleotides match TRBD2. The length of the CDR3 is 16 residues. Germline V gene sequence: CDR1 WSHSY, CDR2 SAAADI. V shed 2 bases and J 3 bases; nucleotides not matched to a gene: 5. CDR3 sequence (DNA): TGCGCCAGCAGTGAGGGACTAGCGGGGTGGGGCTACGAGCAGTACTTC. This codes for CASSEGLAGWGYEQYF.

V gene TRBV27 combines with J gene TRBJ1-5; D might be TRBD1 (5 bases). The V and J ends lost 1 base and 5 bases respectively, with 9 bases between them. Germline assignment: CDR1 MNHEY and CDR2 SMNVEV (reference sequence). This CDR3 is 14 amino acids long. The DNA of the CDR3 is TGTGCCAGCAGTTTATTGGGGGGGGATCAGCCCCAGCATTTT. Encoded protein: CASSLLGGDQPQHF.

The chain joins TRBV28 to TRBJ2-1; TRBD1 aligns across 7 bases. V was pared by 8 bases and J by 6 bases, with 10 bases of the junction left unmatched. The germline V gene has CDR1 MDHEN and CDR2 SYDVKM. The CDR3 covers 14 residues. The CDR3 sequence is CASRRQGGGNEQFF. CDR3 nucleotide sequence: TGTGCCAGCCGCCGACAGGGTGGGGGCAATGAGCAGTTCTTC.

The genes are TRBV5-1 and TRBJ1-1; 9 positions match TRBD1. Looked up from germline, CDR1 is SGHRS and CDR2 is YFSETQ. The CDR3 loop spans 13 amino acids. Trimming cost V 4 bases and J 8 bases; bases outside gene matches: 6. The CDR3 DNA is TGCGCCAGCAGCCGGACAGGGGCCCGGGAAGCTTTCTTT. This translates into CASSRTGAREAFF.

This chain connects TRBV28 to TRBJ1-1, with TRBD1 as a possible D gene (6 bases). The CDR3 contains 16 residues. CDR1 and CDR2 (germline): MDHEN, SYDVKM. V was trimmed by 4 bases and J by 0 bases, leaving 15 bases between them. CDR3 amino acids: CASSSQGRSMNTEAFF. CDR3 nucleotides: TGTGCCAGCAGTTCACAGGGTCGGTCGATGAACACTGAAGCTTTCTTT.

The V and J genes are TRBV7-9 and TRBJ2-1; D ambiguous. Germline loops: CDR1 SEHNR, CDR2 FQNEAQ (reference sequence). Trimming pared 5 bases from V and 0 bases from J, leaving 11 bases between. This CDR3 has 15 amino acids. The CDR3 reads CASSPDVSSYNEQFF. DNA of the CDR3: TGTGCCAGCAGCCCAGACGTCAGCTCCTACAATGAGCAGTTCTTC.

This clone has only a few counts. The chain uses TRBV28 and TRBJ1-2; D remains ambiguous. V lost 1 base to trimming and J lost 2 bases, with 8 bases between them. The CDR3 covers 14 residues. From germline, CDR1 is MDHEN and CDR2 SYDVKM. The CDR3 bases are TGTGCCAGCAGTTTATTGGCAGTGAACTATGGCTACACCTTC. It is translated as CASSLLAVNYGYTF.

The chain has TRBV6-6 and TRBJ1-2, with TRBD1 as a possible D gene (6 bases). The CDR3 is 16 residues long. CDR1 MNHNY and CDR2 SVGAGI come from the germline V gene (reference sequence). The V end lost 7 bases, the J end lost 8 bases, and 26 bases lay between the germline ends. The CDR3 sequence: CASTPTLRGEREGYTF. The CDR3 DNA sequence: TGTGCCAGCACTCCCACTCTGAGGGGGGAGCGGGAGGGCTACACCTTC.

The gene calls are TRBV9 and TRBJ2-3; the D is unclear. V was trimmed by 0 bases and J by 3 bases, leaving 2 bases between them. CDR1 is SGDLS and CDR2 is YYNGEE in the germline V gene. The CDR3 extends over 12 amino acids. CDR3 in DNA: TGTGCCAGCAGCGTAGTAACAGATACGCAGTATTTT. It is translated as CASSVVTDTQYF.

The chain couples TRBV19 to TRBJ1-2; the D is unclear. The CDR3 sequence is 13 residues long. V dropped 8 bases and J dropped 6 bases, with 16 bases sitting between them. From germline, CDR1 is LNHDA and CDR2 SQIVND (reference sequence). The CDR3 here is CASYRAAGHGYTF. CDR3 DNA sequence: TGTGCCAGTTATCGGGCGGCAGGTCATGGCTACACCTTC.

The V and J genes are TRBV19 and TRBJ2-7; D possibly corresponds to TRBD1 (6 bases). V lost 5 bases, J lost 4 bases, and 15 bases lay in between. CDR1 and CDR2 (germline): LNHDA, SQIVND (reference sequence). The CDR3 runs to 14 residues. The CDR3 DNA reads TGTGCCAGTAGTGGTATGGACAGTAAATACGAGCAGTACTTC. Translated: CASSGMDSKYEQYF.

The chain recombines TRBV7-2 with TRBJ2-1, with 9 nucleotides matching TRBD2. J gave up 3 bases and V 3 bases, and 3 bases lay outside the gene matches. CDR3 size: 15 residues. Germline V gives CDR1 SGHTA, CDR2 FQGNSA. CDR3 sequence: CASSFSGSGYNEQFF. As DNA, the CDR3 is TGTGCCAGCAGCTTTAGCGGGAGTGGCTACAATGAGCAGTTCTTC.

The chain employs TRBV28 and TRBJ1-5, with D unclear. Germline V lookup: CDR1 MDHEN, CDR2 SYDVKM. Trimming stripped 8 bases from V and 0 bases from J, with 20 bases between. The CDR3 has 17 amino acids. CDR3 loop: CASLDTGKFYSNQPQHF. The CDR3 region has the DNA TGTGCCAGCCTTGACACGGGTAAATTTTATAGCAATCAGCCCCAGCATTTT.

V is TRBV5-1 and J is TRBJ2-3, with TRBD1 identical over 8 bases. The CDR3 runs 16 residues. V was pared by 8 bases and J by 1 base, with 12 bases of the junction left unmatched. Per germline, CDR1 SGHRS and CDR2 YFSETQ. The CDR3 DNA sequence: TGCGCCAGTATGGCGGGCAGGGGGCCGGGCACAGATACGCAGTATTTT. Its translation: CASMAGRGPGTDTQYF.

The chain recombines TRBV7-9 with TRBJ2-2; D is possibly TRBD2 (6 bases). Germline CDR1 SEHNR, CDR2 FQNEAQ (reference sequence). CDR3 length: 14 amino acids. The V end lost 4 bases, the J end lost 9 bases, and 15 bases lay between the germline ends. This CDR3 is CASSSREMRRELFF. DNA of the CDR3: TGTGCCAGCAGCTCCCGGGAGATGAGGCGGGAGCTGTTTTTT.

V and J are TRBV6-1 and TRBJ2-5, with 10 bases lining up with TRBD2. The trim removed 0 bases at V and 8 bases at J, leaving 9 bases unmatched. Germline V CDR1 and CDR2: MNHNS, SASEGT. The CDR3 sequence is 16 residues long. The CDR3 region is CASSEAVGASGRTQYF. CDR3 coding DNA: TGTGCCAGCAGTGAAGCGGTAGGAGCTAGCGGGAGAACCCAGTACTTC.

This chain connects TRBV30 to TRBJ2-5; 9 nucleotides agree with TRBD1. The CDR3 has 16 amino acids. Germline trimming cut 0 bases from V and 4 bases from J; bases unmatched to any gene: 9. Germline V gene sequence: CDR1 GTSNPN, CDR2 SVGIG (reference sequence). The CDR3 DNA reads as TGTGCCTGGAGTGTACTTGACAGGGGGGATGGAGAGACCCAGTACTTC. Translating gives CAWSVLDRGDGETQYF.

The chain is built from TRBV29-1 and TRBJ2-7; 9 bases are shared with TRBD1. CDR3 size: 14 residues. Germline V gene data show CDR1 as SQVTM and CDR2 as ANQGSEA. The ends lost 1 base at V and 0 bases at J; junction bases unmatched: 1. DNA for the CDR3: TGCAGCGTTGAAGGACAGGGGGGCTCCTACGAGCAGTACTTC. Translation: CSVEGQGGSYEQYF.

This rearrangement joins TRBV19 to TRBJ1-5; D not resolved. The ends were cut back, 7 bases at V and 2 bases at J, with 15 bases in the middle. Germline CDR1 is LNHDA and CDR2 is SQIVND (reference sequence). There are 15 residues in the CDR3. CDR3 region: CASNSVGVGNQPQHF. DNA for the CDR3: TGTGCCAGTAACTCGGTCGGGGTGGGCAATCAGCCCCAGCATTTT.

The genes are TRBV27 and TRBJ2-4; maybe TRBD2 (5 bases). The CDR3 covers 17 residues. Germline values: CDR1 MNHEY, CDR2 SMNVEV (reference sequence). V was trimmed by 5 bases and J by 2 bases, leaving 19 bases between them. The CDR3 DNA sequence: TGTGCCAGCAGTAAGCGGCCGCAGCCTAAATCCAAAAACATTCAGTACTTC. Protein product: CASSKRPQPKSKNIQYF.

The gene calls are TRBV9 and TRBJ2-2; tentatively, D is TRBD2 (6 bases). From germline, CDR1 is SGDLS and CDR2 YYNGEE. Trimming pared 4 bases from V and 4 bases from J, leaving 11 bases between. This CDR3 is built from 14 residues. The CDR3 here is CASSSRRGTGELFF. The CDR3 DNA reads as TGTGCCAGCAGCTCCCGGCGGGGCACCGGGGAGCTGTTTTTT.

This clone showed up just once. In the same sample, other DNA sequences code for this CDR3. The chain employs TRBV27 and TRBJ2-7; D is ambiguous. The CDR3 sequence is 15 residues long. The germline V and J ends were trimmed by 2 bases and 1 base, with 12 bases remaining between them. In germline, CDR1 is MNHEY, CDR2 SMNVEV (reference sequence). This chain's CDR3 is CASSLGPNPSYEQYF. In nucleotides, the CDR3 is TGTGCCAGCAGTTTAGGTCCCAACCCATCCTACGAGCAGTACTTC.

This clone was counted a single time. J is TRBJ2-1 and V is TRBV5-4; D call uncertain. Trimming shortened V by 7 bases and J by 2 bases, and 10 bases separated the two germline ends. The CDR3 is 13 amino acids. Looked up from germline, CDR1 is SGHNT and CDR2 is YYREEE (reference sequence). The CDR3 DNA is TGTGCCAGCGCGCTCCGCCCCTACAATGAGCAGTTCTTC. This gives the protein CASALRPYNEQFF.

This clone was recorded a few times. This chain uses TRBV7-2 with TRBJ2-2; 7 bases map to TRBD1. The CDR3 totals 14 residues. Germline V gene data show CDR1 as SGHTA and CDR2 as FQGNSA. V gave up 5 bases and J gave up 8 bases; unmatched junction bases: 8. In DNA form, the CDR3 reads TGTGCCAGCAGCACCTACAGGGGTGCAGGGGAGCTGTTTTTT. Its protein is CASSTYRGAGELFF.

The chain couples TRBV4-1 to TRBJ1-5; no reliable D call. The CDR3 runs 12 residues. The ends were cut back, 1 base at V and 6 bases at J, with 4 bases in the middle. Germline lookup yields CDR1 MGHRA and CDR2 YSYEKL. DNA for the CDR3: TGCGCCAGCAGCCAAGTGGGTCAGCCCCAGCATTTT. It is translated as CASSQVGQPQHF.

V is TRBV5-6 and J is TRBJ1-1, with 7 bases that match TRBD1. J lost 3 bases, V lost 4 bases, and 3 bases had no gene match. The V gene's germline CDR1 is SGHDT and CDR2 YYEEEE. The CDR3 extends over 13 amino acids. The CDR3 nucleotides read TGTGCCAGCAGCGAGGGGGCGGACACTGAAGCTTTCTTT. Protein sequence: CASSEGADTEAFF.